Given below is one TCR beta chain in context. What this receptor recognizes is not known. Base quality data are lacking; no much larger clone is found one base away. The data originate from a study of cytotoxic CD8 clonotypes in ibrutinib-treated CLL (dated by TCRdb to the early 2020s). For context, the study as a whole: The cohort was composed of about 10 relapsed/refractory and approximately 16 treatment-naive patients; IGHV unmutated status was identified in under 18 patients. Partial responses were observed in about 24 patients and complete responses in 2; after a median follow-up of around 68 months, remission was maintained in around 14 patients and progression was observed in approximately 12. Samples at response were collected after a median of about 11 months of treatment, with a range of roughly 6 to 40 months. On average, each sample had about 260,000 productive templates and approximately 85,000 productive rearrangements. Longitudinal samples were available for about 30% of the roughly 90 trial participants. Cryopreserved peripheral blood mononuclear cells were collected before treatment, at response, and at either disease progression or sustained remission. Patients were still on ibrutinib when every remission and progressive disease sample was collected.

Each clonotype received, on average, approximately 9.9x coverage in deep resolution sequencing performed on a MiSeq, where the target depth lay between 1 in 1 million and 1 in 200,000 T cells. The immunoSEQ hsTCRB Kit was used to generate TCR beta libraries. The original methods were these. The data were analyzed with ImmunoSEQ Analyzer and ImmunoSEQ Data Assistant, and V, D and J gene assignments followed IMGT definitions. Clonality, with values ranging from 0 to 1, was calculated as one minus the normalized Shannon entropy of productive rearrangement frequencies. Only overrepresented clonotypes making up at least 0.05% of each patient's repertoire were included in the public clonotype analysis. Around 14 repertoires from age-matched healthy donors, obtained from immuneACCESS, served as clonality controls. As stored in TCRdb, this immuneACCESS dataset retains in-frame rearrangements with V and J assigned. A fraction of the clones does not appear; measured against another copy, unresolved V genes explain less than half of the discrepancy, and the remainder lacks a known reason. V and J calls and clone size are given by that table; D and trimming were obtained from the DNA. The sample table contains some 150,000 clones; only one count was recorded for around three quarters of them. The ten largest make up around a quarter of the sample.

The time point tag for this specimen amounts to: eleven to twelve months on ibrutinib. Roughly 2.2 micrograms of genomic DNA were extracted from cryopreserved PBMCs for TCR beta library preparation. Longitudinal blood samples from CLL patients on ibrutinib monotherapy were analyzed using high-throughput TCR beta sequencing. The patients took part in an open-label, single-center phase 2 trial of ibrutinib monotherapy. Deletion took 6 bases off V and 1 base off J, with a span of 12 bases between the germline ends. The CDR3 goes from the cysteine to the phenylalanine over 14 residues. The DNA shown is the 42-base CDR3, in frame from base 1. Per the germline V gene, MNHEY is the CDR1 and SVGAGI is the CDR2. On the study overall, not on this receptor specifically: Sampling times were not matched between patients in sustained remission and patients whose disease was progressing, and lymph node repertoires were not examined. Baseline clonality was found to be higher than that of age-matched healthy donors and was strongly correlated with circulating CD8+ T-cell counts. Public clonotypes were rare and either contracted or stayed stable during treatment, and the rise in clonality at ibrutinib response reflected the expansion of private clonotypes. An increase in clonality was observed at ibrutinib response, with clonality remaining stable during sustained remission and falling back toward baseline at progression.

The clonotype was recovered from a human donor with chronic lymphocytic leukemia. The receptor chain draws on TRBV6-5 and TRBJ1-2; TRBD1 is possibly the D segment (5 matching bases). The material was PBMCs, obtained after 12 months of ibrutinib treatment. The CDR3 sequence is CASSFIQGNYGYTF. DNA sequence: TGTGCCAGCAGCTTCATCCAGGGTAACTATGGCTACACCTTC.